Each of the 28 T cell receptor beta chains below was sequenced from the same sample in a study of identical twins. TCRdb itself ran the 5' RACE reads through MiXCR, one entry per CDR3 protein. The sample consists of 320 or so distinct CDR3 sequences, over 75% of them appearing once. Input material: memory (CD45RO+) T cells sorted from blood. These receptor sequences come from a woman under 30 in good health. This table probably holds off-target reads from a library built for another chain.

The V call is TRBV10-1, the J call TRBJ2-2, with a weak D call TRBD1 (5 bases). The ends were cut back, 2 bases at V and 1 base at J, with 5 bases in the middle. Germline CDR1 reads WNHNN; CDR2 reads SYGVQD (reference sequence). The CDR3 runs 14 residues. As DNA, the CDR3 is TGCGCCAGCAGTGAGGACAGGAACACCGGGGAGCTGTTTTTT. Encoded protein: CASSEDRNTGELFF.

This sequence joins TRBV4-2 and TRBJ2-2, with D unresolved. Germline loops: CDR1 LGHNA, CDR2 YNFKEQ. The V gene lost 7 bases and the J gene lost 4 bases, with 7 bases spanning the gap. The CDR3 covers 12 residues. CDR3 loop: CASTPGTGELFF. CDR3 in DNA: TGTGCCAGCACACCAGGCACCGGGGAGCTGTTTTTT.

The chain combines TRBV9 with TRBJ2-5; possible D gene TRBD2, 7 bases. V was trimmed by 4 bases and J by 6 bases, leaving 16 bases between them. The germline CDR1 and CDR2 sequences are SGDLS and YYNGEE. This CDR3 contains 14 residues. The CDR3, as DNA: TGTGCCAGCAGCCTTGGTGGGGGGGCCAAGACCCAGTACTTC. It specifies CASSLGGGAKTQYF.

J is TRBJ2-1 and V is TRBV7-2; TRBD1 matches 7 bases. Germline V gene sequence: CDR1 SGHTA, CDR2 FQGNSA. The CDR3 has 14 amino acids. Losses at the gene ends were 4 bases for V and 2 bases for J; bases not matched to a gene: 2. The CDR3 spells CASSYRGAYNEQFF. CDR3 in DNA: TGTGCCAGCAGCTACAGGGGTGCCTACAATGAGCAGTTCTTC.

This rearrangement joins TRBV19 to TRBJ2-1; D is ambiguous. CDR3 length: 14 residues. CDR1 is LNHDA, CDR2 SQIVND, per germline (reference sequence). V shed 4 bases and J shed 1 base, with 8 bases lying between them. The CDR3 loop is CASSSSSSYNEQFF. Here the CDR3 DNA reads TGTGCCAGTAGTAGCAGCTCATCCTACAATGAGCAGTTCTTC.

The V and J genes are TRBV20-1 and TRBJ2-1, with 11 bases identical to TRBD2. The CDR3 spans 18 residues. In germline, CDR1 is DFQATT, CDR2 SNEGSKA (reference sequence). V gave up 2 bases and J gave up 6 bases; unmatched junction bases: 15. The CDR3 loop is CSARSTSGRVWSGNEQFF. The CDR3 DNA sequence: TGCAGTGCTAGAAGTACTAGCGGGAGAGTTTGGAGTGGCAATGAGCAGTTCTTC.

V usage is TRBV4-3 and J usage is TRBJ1-3; D not resolved. This CDR3 region has 14 residues. Germline V gene data show CDR1 as LGHNA and CDR2 as YSLEER. Trimming removed 1 base at V and 4 bases at J, with 8 bases between. The CDR3 reads CASSQGTAGNTIYF. The CDR3, as DNA: TGCGCCAGCAGCCAAGGGACCGCCGGAAACACCATATATTTT.

The J gene is TRBJ2-7, the V gene TRBV20-1, with D possibly matching TRBD1 (5 bases). Trimming stripped 6 bases from V and 0 bases from J, with 15 bases between. This CDR3 comprises 14 residues. CDR1 and CDR2 (germline): DFQATT, SNEGSKA (reference sequence). The CDR3 reads CSADHRPSSYEQYF. In DNA form, the CDR3 reads TGCAGTGCGGATCACAGGCCGAGCTCCTACGAGCAGTACTTC.

This clonotype was picked up a small number of times. J is TRBJ2-2 and V is TRBV4-3; 10 nucleotides match TRBD1. Germline V gene lookup returns CDR1 LGHNA and CDR2 YSLEER. Trimming cost V 0 bases and J 3 bases; bases outside gene matches: 4. The CDR3 has 17 amino acids. CDR3 nucleotide sequence: TGCGCCAGCAGCCAAGACGTTGGGACAGGGGACACCGGGGAGCTGTTTTTT. Its protein product is CASSQDVGTGDTGELFF.

V and J are TRBV20-1 and TRBJ2-1; no clear D. The germline CDR1 and CDR2 sequences are DFQATT and SNEGSKA (reference sequence). This CDR3 is 11 amino acids long. CDR3 DNA: TGCACCTGTCCGAAGTACAATGAGCAGTTCTTC. Its protein is CTCPKYNEQFF.

The chain is built from TRBV7-9 and TRBJ2-7; D remains ambiguous. This CDR3 has 11 amino acids. With 1 base removed from V and 6 bases from J, the gap between germline ends came to 4 bases. Germline V gene lookup returns CDR1 SEHNR and CDR2 FQNEAQ (reference sequence). CDR3 in amino acids: CASSLGAEQYF. The CDR3 DNA sequence: TGTGCCAGCAGCTTAGGGGCCGAGCAGTACTTC.

V usage is TRBV7-3 and J usage is TRBJ2-5, with D perhaps TRBD2 (7 bases). V shed 3 bases and J shed 5 bases, with 13 bases lying between them. Per germline, CDR1 SGHTA and CDR2 FQGTGA. CDR3 size: 14 residues. The CDR3 sequence is CASSLTGGMETQYF. The CDR3 DNA reads TGTGCCAGCAGCTTGACGGGGGGCATGGAGACCCAGTACTTC.

Remarks on this clonotype: A read error may account for a junction end that differs from germline. The CDR3 DNA reads as TGTGCTAGCAGCTTAGGGTCCTCGGCGGTTTACAATGAGCAGTTCTTC. This translates into CASSLGSSAVYNEQFF. J is TRBJ2-1 and V is TRBV7-7; unclear D gene. This CDR3 has 16 residues. Germline V lookup: CDR1 SSHAT, CDR2 FNYEAQ (reference sequence).

The V gene is TRBV10-1, the J gene TRBJ2-2; D ambiguous. Germline V gives CDR1 WNHNN, CDR2 SYGVQD (reference sequence). CDR3 length equals 13 residues. The V and J ends lost 8 bases and 5 bases respectively, with 12 bases between them. Here the CDR3 reads CASSPTRTGELFF. CDR3 DNA: TGCGCCAGCTCCCCGACTCGAACCGGGGAGCTGTTTTTT.

This clonotype was counted between two and nine times. The chain carries TRBV2 and TRBJ2-1; D might be TRBD2 (6 bases). Germline V gene data show CDR1 as SNHLY and CDR2 as FYNNEI. The V gene lost 2 bases and the J gene lost 5 bases, with 10 bases spanning the gap. This CDR3 is 14 amino acids long. This CDR3 is CASSEWRGDNEQFF. In DNA form, the CDR3 reads TGTGCCAGCAGTGAATGGCGGGGTGACAATGAGCAGTTCTTC. Variable domain in full (rest from reference TRBV2 and TRBJ2-1): EPEVTQTPSHQVTQMGQEVILRCVPISNHLYFYWYRQILGQKVEFLVSFYNNEISEKSEIFDDQFSVERPDGSNFTLKIRSTKLEDSAMYFCASSEWRGDNEQFFGPGTRLTVL.

This clonotype counts as hyperexpanded. An end of the junction does not agree with germline; a read error may underlie this. J is TRBJ1-1 and V is TRBV20-1; D is uncertain. The length of the CDR3 is 11 residues. CDR1 and CDR2 (germline): DFQATT, SNEGSKA (reference sequence). The CDR3, as DNA: TGCAGTGCTAGAGTTAACAATGACATGCGCTTT. Its translation is CSARVNNDMRF.

This sequence joins TRBV12-3 or TRBV12-4 and TRBJ2-3; D is unresolved. The CDR3 runs to 12 residues. With 3 bases removed from V and 0 bases from J, the gap between germline ends came to 1 base. The CDR3 region is CASSFSTDTQYF. Written as DNA, the CDR3 is TGTGCCAGCAGTTTTAGCACAGATACGCAGTATTTT.

This clonotype was recorded a few times. This chain joins TRBV7-2 and TRBJ1-4; no firm D call. Trimming removed 4 bases at V and 4 bases at J, with 10 bases between. CDR1 is SGHTA and CDR2 is FQGNSA in the germline V gene. CDR3 length equals 14 residues. The CDR3 coding sequence is TGTGCCAGCAGCTCGCCTTTCCTTAATGAAAAACTGTTTTTT. It codes for CASSSPFLNEKLFF.

This chain uses TRBV28 with TRBJ2-7, with 8 bases matching TRBD2. The germline gives CDR1 MDHEN, CDR2 SYDVKM. J lost 7 bases, V lost 3 bases, and 5 bases had no gene match. The CDR3 is made up of 13 amino acids. The CDR3, as DNA: TGTGCCAGCAGTTTGGTAGCGGGAAGTGAGCAGTACTTC. Translated: CASSLVAGSEQYF.

V is TRBV18 and J is TRBJ1-4; D not certain. This CDR3 is 16 amino acids long. V lost 3 bases to trimming and J lost 8 bases, with 19 bases between them. Germline V gene data show CDR1 as KGHSH and CDR2 as LQKENI. The CDR3 protein is CASSPQRQVEREKLFF. The CDR3, as DNA: TGTGCCAGCTCACCCCAGAGGCAGGTGGAACGCGAAAAACTGTTTTTT.

The rearrangement uses TRBV4-3 and TRBJ1-6; possible D gene TRBD1, 6 bases. The ends were cut back, 1 base at V and 13 bases at J, with 20 bases in the middle. The germline V gene has CDR1 LGHNA and CDR2 YSLEER. The CDR3 runs 16 residues. CDR3: CASSQVPGGSHGPLHF. CDR3 nucleotides: TGCGCCAGCAGCCAAGTTCCCGGGGGCTCTCACGGGCCCCTCCACTTT.

The V and J genes are TRBV11-1 and TRBJ2-2; D unclear. Germline-derived CDR1 and CDR2 are SGHAT and FQDESV (reference sequence). The CDR3 runs 12 residues. Trimming took off 5 bases at V and 6 bases at J, with 7 bases between the two ends. The CDR3 is CASSVLAGELFF. For the CDR3, the DNA is TGTGCCAGCAGCGTCTTGGCCGGGGAGCTGTTTTTT.

This sequence joins TRBV18 and TRBJ2-7; 7 positions match TRBD1. V dropped 3 bases and J dropped 5; count of bases not matched to a gene: 4. This CDR3 has 13 amino acids. Germline V CDR1 and CDR2: KGHSH, LQKENI. CDR3 protein: CASSPRGLHEQYF. The CDR3 nucleotides read TGTGCCAGCTCACCCAGGGGGTTACACGAGCAGTACTTC. The full variable domain, in which reference TRBV18 and TRBJ2-7 provide the parts outside the CDR3, is NAGVMQNPRHLVRRRGQEARLRCSPMKGHSHVYWYRQLPEEGLKFMVYLQKENIIDESGMPKERFSAEFPKEGPSILRIQQVVRGDSAAYFCASSPRGLHEQYFGPGTRLTVT.

The chain is built from TRBV7-2 and TRBJ2-7; D is perhaps TRBD1 (6 bases). V lost 2 bases, J lost 3 bases, and 11 bases lay in between. This CDR3 spans 14 amino acids. Per germline, CDR1 SGHTA and CDR2 FQGNSA. The CDR3 DNA reads TGTGCCAGCAGCTTAACTCTAGGGGGCTACGAGCAGTACTTC. Amino acid sequence: CASSLTLGGYEQYF.

This chain joins TRBV27 and TRBJ2-1, with unresolved D. The CDR3 runs to 13 residues. Trimming cost V 8 bases and J 6 bases, with 14 bases left between them. Germline V CDR1 and CDR2: MNHEY, SMNVEV (reference sequence). The CDR3 DNA sequence: TGTGCCAGCTCTACCGGGCTTGTCAATGAGCAGTTCTTC. It translates to CASSTGLVNEQFF.

The V and J genes are TRBV4-3 and TRBJ2-1; 11 nucleotides agree with TRBD2. V trimming: 4 bases; J trimming: 6 bases; junction bases outside the gene matches: 2. This CDR3 spans 14 amino acids. Germline V gene lookup returns CDR1 LGHNA and CDR2 YSLEER. DNA of the CDR3: TGCGCCAGCAGCCTTAGCGGGAGGGCCAATGAGCAGTTCTTC. This gives the protein CASSLSGRANEQFF.

The chain combines TRBV6-1 with TRBJ2-7, with a possible D match to TRBD2 (6 bases). The CDR3 is 13 amino acids. The V and J ends lost 8 bases and 2 bases respectively, with 13 bases between them. The germline gives CDR1 MNHNS, CDR2 SASEGT. The CDR3: CASFAGRPYEQYF. CDR3 DNA: TGTGCCAGCTTTGCGGGACGGCCCTACGAGCAGTACTTC.

The V gene is TRBV11-2, the J gene TRBJ2-4; possibly TRBD1 for D (6 bases). The CDR3 has 15 residues. Germline lookup yields CDR1 SGHAT and CDR2 FQNNGV. V was pared by 2 bases and J by 1 base, with 9 bases between. CDR3 protein: CASSLSTGAKNIQYF. As DNA, the CDR3 is TGTGCCAGCAGCTTATCCACAGGGGCCAAAAACATTCAGTACTTC.